The present T cell receptor beta chain was sequenced within a study of OX40 agonist ivuxolimab in advanced cancers. Some clones are missing from TCRdb's copy, which holds only in-frame ones; the method was immunoSEQ multiplex PCR. The sample consists of 70,000 to 100,000 clones, around 89% of them appearing once. Baseline was the first blood sampling point, followed by cycle 4 day 1 and cycle 7 day 1. The sequence derives from an adult with an advanced solid tumor such as melanoma, head and neck, liver or kidney cancer. The specimen was CD4+ or CD8+ T cells sorted from blood, collected in a trial of the OX40 agonist ivuxolimab.

CDR3 protein: CASCRGLYQPQHF. In DNA, the CDR3 is TGTGCCAGCTGCAGGGGGCTCTATCAGCCCCAGCATTTT. The chain combines TRBV6-5 with TRBJ1-5; 8 bases are a match to TRBD1. The CDR3 extends over 13 amino acids. Germline values: CDR1 MNHEY, CDR2 SVGAGI. V shed 8 bases and J 5 bases; nucleotides not matched to a gene: 5.